A single T cell receptor (beta chain) is shown here with its context. This table comes from immunoSEQ multiplex PCR, and its TCRdb copy is limited to in-frame clones, with some not included. The sample yields some 290,000 clones, around 85% seen once. This record comes from a study of blood T cell repertoires in COVID-19. This TCR was sampled from a woman younger than 45 with COVID-19, enrolled during active disease. The material sequenced was peripheral blood.

The CDR3 is CASSRGVAESAETQYF. In nucleotides, the CDR3 is TGTGCCAGTAGTAGGGGGGTCGCAGAGAGTGCAGAGACCCAGTACTTC. V gene TRBV19 combines with J gene TRBJ2-5; D might be TRBD2 (6 bases). CDR1 LNHDA and CDR2 SQIVND come from the germline V gene (reference sequence). The CDR3 loop spans 16 amino acids. V was clipped by 4 bases and J by 4 bases, with 19 bases between them.